The 9 T cell receptor beta chains in this list originate from one sample, sequenced in a study of high-grade serous ovarian cancer treatment subgroups. The assay was immunoSEQ multiplex PCR, and TCRdb's table has in-frame clones only and misses some. Of 5,500 to 6,000 clones detected, roughly 66% appear once; the ten largest clones hold 12% to 15%. Tumor samples were obtained before definitive surgery or chemotherapy. The sequenced sample was tumor tissue. These receptors all come from a human donor with high-grade serous ovarian cancer.

The chain combines TRBV4-3 with TRBJ1-2, with D unresolved. Trimming stripped 1 base from V and 2 bases from J, with 11 bases between. The CDR3 is 15 residues long. Germline CDR1 LGHNA, CDR2 YSLEER. This CDR3 is CASSQAVSENYGYTF. In nucleotides, the CDR3 is TGCGCCAGCAGCCAAGCAGTCAGCGAAAACTATGGCTACACCTTC.

This clone has only a few counts. Here the CDR3 reads CASSATGGGNQPQHF. As DNA, the CDR3 is TGCGCCAGCAGTGCTACAGGGGGAGGCAATCAGCCCCAGCATTTT. V is TRBV5-1 and J is TRBJ1-5; 8 nucleotides align to TRBD1. This CDR3 has 15 residues. The J segment lost 2 bases and the V segment lost 5 bases, leaving 6 bases of the junction unmatched. The germline CDR1 and CDR2 sequences are SGHRS and YFSETQ.

The chain couples TRBV7-9 to TRBJ2-3; D ambiguous. The CDR3 covers 15 residues. The germline V gene encodes CDR1 SEHNR and CDR2 FQNEAQ (reference sequence). V lost 2 bases, J lost 0 bases, and 9 bases lay in between. The CDR3, as DNA: TGTGCCAGCAGCTTACGCGCCCTTAGCACAGATACGCAGTATTTT. It encodes CASSLRALSTDTQYF.

This rearrangement joins TRBV6-6 to TRBJ1-5; D uncertain. CDR1 and CDR2 (germline): MNHNY, SVGAGI (reference sequence). V was pared by 6 bases and J by 7 bases, with 13 bases between. The CDR3 has 13 residues. Here the CDR3 reads CASSPTDVQPQHF. For the CDR3, the DNA is TGTGCCAGCAGCCCTACCGATGTCCAGCCCCAGCATTTT.

This clone was counted once. Germline is not matched at one junction end, which may reflect a read error. This chain links TRBV30 with TRBJ1-1; no firm D call. The CDR3 extends over 13 amino acids. The germline V gene has CDR1 GTSNPN and CDR2 SVGIG (reference sequence). CDR3 region: CAGRLGRNTEAFF. As DNA, the CDR3 is TGTGCCGGGAGGCTGGGCAGGAACACTGAAGCTTTCTTT.

This clone was detected a few times. The chain couples TRBV2 to TRBJ2-5; 9 bases match TRBD1. From germline, CDR1 is SNHLY and CDR2 FYNNEI. This CDR3 spans 15 amino acids. The V and J ends lost 6 bases and 5 bases, in that order; junction bases with no gene match: 10. The CDR3 sequence: CASRKQGALRETQYF. In nucleotides, the CDR3 is TGTGCCAGCAGAAAACAGGGGGCGCTTAGGGAGACCCAGTACTTC.

V gene TRBV7-9 combines with J gene TRBJ2-2; D gene uncertain. Germline assignment: CDR1 SEHNR and CDR2 FQNEAQ (reference sequence). The V end lost 2 bases, the J end lost 2 bases, and 3 bases lay between the germline ends. This CDR3 region has 13 residues. This chain's CDR3 is CASSLSNTGELFF. For the CDR3, the DNA is TGTGCCAGCAGCTTAAGCAACACCGGGGAGCTGTTTTTT.

The V gene is TRBV7-2, the J gene TRBJ1-1, with D uncertain. This CDR3 spans 12 amino acids. Trimming took 5 bases from V and 10 from J, leaving 14 bases between them. In germline, CDR1 is SGHTA, CDR2 FQGNSA. Here the CDR3 DNA reads TGTGCCAGCAGCGAACCCCCGGGAGCAGCTTTCTTT. The encoded protein is CASSEPPGAAFF.

The table lists this clone with a few counts. The chain carries TRBV19 and TRBJ2-6; D remains ambiguous. There are 17 residues in the CDR3. V was pared by 5 bases and J by 2 bases, with 16 bases between. Germline CDR1 and CDR2: LNHDA and SQIVND (reference sequence). The CDR3 loop reads CASSGVLGSTGANVLTF. The CDR3 DNA follows: TGTGCCAGTAGTGGGGTCCTGGGAAGTACTGGGGCCAACGTCCTGACTTTC.